These T cell receptor beta chains were read from a single sample in a study of PD-1 blockade in classical Hodgkin lymphoma. Measured with immunoSEQ multiplex PCR; TCRdb has only the in-frame clones, and not every one. The repertoire includes 20,000 to 25,000 clones, 90% to 95% of them detected once, and roughly 0.43% sits in the top ten. The specimen sequenced was CD4+ T cells from blood. Source of these receptors: a human donor with classical Hodgkin lymphoma. Both conserved end residues are part of each CDR3. Fields, in order: J gene, D gene, CDR3 length, clone size, V gene, CDR3 protein, CDR3 DNA. A D gene is named only where the DNA matches it firmly. Rows give clone size only sometimes, using once, few, many, or a class for an expanded clone.

>TRBJ1-5|.|13|.|TRBV7-6
CASSFGLNQPQHF
TGTGCCAGCAGCTTTGGGCTGAATCAGCCCCAGCATTTT
>TRBJ1-3|.|14|.|TRBV6-6
CASSLTDSGNTIYF
TGTGCCAGCAGCCTGACAGACTCTGGAAACACCATATATTTT
>TRBJ2-5|.|14|.|TRBV5-1
CASSFIQYQETQYF
TGCGCCAGCAGCTTCATACAGTACCAAGAGACCCAGTACTTC
>TRBJ2-3|.|12|.|TRBV5-1
CASSWGTDTQYF
TGCGCCAGCAGCTGGGGGACAGATACGCAGTATTTT
>TRBJ1-5|.|15|once|TRBV27
CASRELGDSNQPQHF
TGTGCCAGCAGAGAGTTAGGGGATAGCAATCAGCCCCAGCATTTT
>TRBJ2-1|TRBD2|17|.|TRBV18
CASSPVVPSGSYNEQFF
TGTGCCAGCTCACCAGTTGTTCCTAGCGGTTCCTACAATGAGCAGTTCTTC
>TRBJ1-2|.|15|.|TRBV6-1
CASSPGAPFNYGYTF
TGTGCCAGCAGTCCGGGGGCTCCCTTTAACTATGGCTACACCTTC
>TRBJ2-3|.|13|.|TRBV6-1
CASSEHEPDTQYF
TGTGCCAGCAGTGAACACGAACCAGATACGCAGTATTTT
>TRBJ1-2|TRBD1|15|.|TRBV7-2
CASSLTGQGNYGYTF
TGTGCCAGCAGCTTAACGGGACAGGGGAACTATGGCTACACCTTC
>TRBJ2-2|.|13|.|TRBV5-1
CASSMRAPGELFF
TGCGCCAGCAGCATGAGGGCCCCCGGGGAGCTGTTTTTT
>TRBJ2-7|.|14|.|TRBV5-4
CVSSRGGLSYEQYF
TGTGTCAGCAGCCGCGGGGGCCTCTCCTACGAGCAGTACTTC
>TRBJ1-6|.|14|.|TRBV5-6
CASSLVRALAPLHF
TGTGCCAGCAGCTTGGTGAGGGCCTTAGCGCCCCTCCACTTT
>TRBJ2-3|TRBD2|18|.|TRBV27
CASRGKFGLAGGMDTQYF
TGTGCCAGCAGGGGAAAATTTGGACTAGCGGGGGGAATGGATACGCAGTATTTT
>TRBJ2-5|.|12|.|TRBV30
CAWRGRKETQYF
TGTGCCTGGAGGGGGAGGAAAGAGACCCAGTACTTC
>TRBJ1-6|.|16|.|TRBV5-6
CASSLATGTNNSPLHF
TGTGCCAGCAGCTTGGCAACCGGGACAAATAATTCACCCCTCCACTTT
>TRBJ1-1|.|14|few|TRBV19
CASSIRGVGTEAFF
TGTGCCAGTAGTATAAGAGGGGTCGGCACTGAAGCTTTCTTT
>TRBJ2-1|TRBD2|18|once|TRBV5-4
CASSLVHSGGSSYNEQFF
TGTGCCAGCAGCTTGGTCCATAGCGGGGGAAGCTCCTACAATGAGCAGTTCTTC
>TRBJ2-5|.|14|.|TRBV18
CASSPSTGLETQYF
TGTGCCAGCTCACCGTCAACAGGGTTGGAGACCCAGTACTTC
>TRBJ2-3|TRBD1|16|.|TRBV5-1
CASSRTWTGNTDTQYF
TGCGCCAGCAGCCGAACCTGGACAGGCAACACAGATACGCAGTATTTT
>TRBJ2-5|.|14|.|TRBV9
CASSVGAIQETQYF
TGTGCCAGCAGCGTAGGGGCGATCCAAGAGACCCAGTACTTC
>TRBJ1-1|.|14|few|TRBV5-4
CASRPKGGATEAFF
TGTGCCAGCAGACCCAAGGGGGGCGCGACTGAAGCTTTCTTT
>TRBJ1-2|.|13|.|TRBV28
CASSLSAIYGYTF
TGTGCCAGCAGTTTGTCGGCCATCTATGGCTACACCTTC
>TRBJ2-5|TRBD2|14|.|TRBV6-5
CASSLGGSLETQYF
TGTGCCAGCAGCCTCGGGGGGTCTCTAGAGACCCAGTACTTC
>TRBJ2-7|TRBD2|13|.|TRBV6-1
CASESGGRDEQYF
TGTGCCAGCGAGTCTGGGGGGAGGGACGAGCAGTACTTC
>TRBJ1-5|.|14|.|TRBV27
CASSVRVGNQPQHF
TGTGCCAGCAGCGTACGGGTCGGCAATCAGCCCCAGCATTTT
>TRBJ1-1|TRBD1|14|.|TRBV7-3
CASSATGRFGEAFF
TGTGCCAGCAGCGCGACAGGGCGGTTTGGTGAGGCTTTCTTT
>TRBJ2-3|.|11|.|TRBV6-6
CATGTTDTQYF
TGTGCCACCGGAACCACAGATACGCAGTATTTT
>TRBJ2-1|TRBD1|15|few|TRBV4-2
CASSRGTGGNYEQFF
TGTGCCAGCAGCCGAGGGACAGGGGGCAACTATGAGCAGTTCTTC
>TRBJ1-1|.|12|.|TRBV27
CASSTNRAEAFF
TGTGCCAGCAGTACGAACAGGGCTGAAGCTTTCTTT
>TRBJ2-7|.|15|.|TRBV5-1
CASSLIGVGDYEQYF
TGCGCCAGCAGCTTGATCGGGGTAGGGGACTACGAGCAGTACTTC
>TRBJ2-1|TRBD1|16|.|TRBV19
CASSRAGQGYYNEQFF
TGTGCCAGTAGTAGAGCCGGACAGGGCTACTACAATGAGCAGTTCTTC
>TRBJ2-3|.|14|.|TRBV2
CASSVVTYTDTQYF
TGTGCCAGCAGTGTAGTGACGTACACAGATACGCAGTATTTT
>TRBJ2-7|.|17|.|TRBV27
CASSLSIAATVSYEQYF
TGTGCCAGCAGTTTATCGATTGCGGCTACTGTCTCCTACGAGCAGTACTTC
>TRBJ1-2|.|13|.|TRBV4-3
CASSQDRVYGYTF
TGCGCCAGCAGCCAAGACCGAGTCTATGGCTACACCTTC
>TRBJ2-5|TRBD2|15|.|TRBV5-1
CASSFSGAGGETQYF
TGCGCCAGCAGCTTTTCCGGGGCCGGGGGGGAGACCCAGTACTTC
>TRBJ2-5|.|12|few|TRBV2
CASRDRAETQYF
TGTGCCAGCAGGGACCGGGCGGAGACCCAGTACTTC
>TRBJ2-3|.|16|.|TRBV28
CASSLPQGYSTDTQYF
TGTGCCAGCAGTTTACCGCAGGGGTATAGCACAGATACGCAGTATTTT
>TRBJ1-5|.|14|.|TRBV6-5
CASSFSGANQPQHF
TGTGCCAGCAGTTTTTCGGGGGCTAATCAGCCCCAGCATTTT
>TRBJ2-7|.|14|.|TRBV4-1
CASSQVLRGYEQYF
TGCGCCAGCAGCCAAGTTTTGAGGGGCTACGAGCAGTACTTC
>TRBJ2-1|.|15|.|TRBV29-1
CSAGPLRPSYNEQFF
TGCAGCGCGGGGCCCCTGAGACCCTCCTACAATGAGCAGTTCTTC
>TRBJ1-5|.|13|.|TRBV2
CASSDSFYQPQHF
TGTGCCAGCAGCGACAGCTTCTATCAGCCCCAGCATTTT
>TRBJ2-1|TRBD2|16|.|TRBV27
CASSPLTSGRYNEQFF
TGTGCCAGCAGCCCGCTGACTAGCGGGAGATACAATGAGCAGTTCTTC
>TRBJ2-1|.|13|.|TRBV11-3
CASSYGRTPQQFF
TGTGCCAGCAGCTACGGCCGGACACCCCAGCAGTTCTTC
>TRBJ2-3|.|14|once|TRBV27
CASSLILSTDTQYF
TGTGCCAGCAGTTTAATCCTCAGCACAGATACGCAGTATTTT
>TRBJ1-1|TRBD1|15|.|TRBV11-2
CASSSYRGRNTEAFF
TGTGCCAGCAGCTCATACAGGGGGCGGAACACTGAAGCTTTCTTT
>TRBJ2-4|TRBD2|17|once|TRBV9
CASSVAAIAGTKNIQYF
TGTGCCAGCAGCGTAGCTGCGATAGCGGGGACCAAAAACATTCAGTACTTC
>TRBJ1-1|.|14|once|TRBV5-5
CASSLASVYTEAFF
TGTGCCAGCAGCTTGGCCAGTGTTTACACTGAAGCTTTCTTT
>TRBJ2-5|TRBD2|16|.|TRBV2
CASSPLLAGGQETQYF
TGTGCCAGCAGTCCCCTACTAGCGGGGGGGCAAGAGACCCAGTACTTC
>TRBJ1-2|.|14|.|TRBV6-5
CASSLTGPNYGYTF
TGTGCCAGCAGCCTCACAGGACCTAACTATGGCTACACCTTC
>TRBJ1-1|.|13|.|TRBV12-5
CASGRTVHTEAFF
TGTGCTAGTGGTCGCACGGTCCACACTGAAGCTTTCTTT